A single sample gave rise to the 6 T cell receptor beta chains below, sequenced in a study of CXCR3-negative and CXCR3-positive naive CD8 T cells. Study-level findings and limits: In CXCR3-positive naive cells, the TRB CDR3s were more hydrophobic than in CXCR3-negative naive cells.

It was by 5' RACE with UMI labels that the TRB cDNA libraries were prepared. TCRdb reworked the 5' RACE reads into one entry per CDR3 protein, no DNA. The table lists 150,000 to 180,000 distinct CDR3 sequences, with approximately 0.46% in the top ten. Antigens for these TCRs are unknown. Specimen: naive CXCR3+ CD8+ T cells from blood. Sample subset: CD45RO-CCR7+CD27+CD95- naive CD8+ T cells expressing CXCR3 (TNR3+). These receptors were collected from a human donor in good health. Some clones in this sample may be carry-over from other donors' samples.

V and J are TRBV9 and TRBJ2-2; the D gene TCRdb calls, TRBD1, cannot be checked with no DNA. CDR3 length equals 15 residues. CDR1 SGDLS and CDR2 YYNGEE come from the germline V gene. CDR3 sequence: CASSVGQGHTGELFF.

The chain is built from TRBV5-6 and TRBJ2-7; the D call of TRBD1 rests on TCRdb alone, since no DNA is present to check it. The CDR3 is 12 residues long. Germline-derived CDR1 and CDR2 are SGHDT and YYEEEE. This chain's CDR3 is CASSLVGAEQYF.

The rearrangement links TRBV18 to TRBJ2-2; the D gene TCRdb calls, TRBD2, cannot be checked with no DNA. Germline assignment: CDR1 KGHSH and CDR2 LQKENI. The CDR3 contains 16 residues. CDR3: CASSSGLGQNTGELFF.

The chain links TRBV9 to TRBJ2-1; TCRdb's D call of TRBD1 is untestable without DNA. Germline lookup yields CDR1 SGDLS and CDR2 YYNGEE. The CDR3 consists of 14 residues. CDR3 protein: CASSVGGRYNEQFF.

V usage is TRBV23-1 and J usage is TRBJ1-5; TCRdb outputs TRBD1, but without DNA this stays unchecked. TRBV23-1 is placed among ORFs of uncertain function. The CDR3 extends over 15 amino acids. CDR3 region: CASRGQGSGNQPQHF.

The gene calls are TRBV30 and TRBJ1-1; TCRdb reports TRBD1, a call that lacks DNA to check it against. Germline-derived CDR1 and CDR2 are GTSNPN and SVGIG (reference sequence). This CDR3 region has 15 residues. The CDR3 here is CAWSETGGVETEAFF.